This entry features one T cell receptor (beta chain) sequence. Its antigen remains unknown. TCRdb recomputed calls from the RT-PCR reads with MiXCR, one row per CDR3 protein. The data show a few hundred thousand distinct CDR3 sequences, with 14% seen just once and around 10% held by the top ten. This entry belongs to a study of response to subunit inactivated influenza vaccine. Study results and limitations: Authors suggested each seasonal influenza vaccination recruits few new T cells.

V lost 0 bases, J lost 9 bases, and 12 bases lay in between. This CDR3 is 12 amino acids long. Germline CDR1 DFQATT, CDR2 SNEGSKA (reference sequence). This chain links TRBV20-1 with TRBJ2-7; D is unresolved. The sample here was PBMCs from blood, taken 11 to 12 days after vaccination. The clonotype was recovered from a man in his forties or fifties who received an inactivated influenza vaccine. The CDR3 nucleotides are TGCAGTGCTAGAGATCAGGTAGCAGGGCAGTACTTC. Translation: CSARDQVAGQYF.